The present entry profiles one T cell receptor beta chain with its context. Its antigen is currently not known. No base quality values were provided; no much bigger clone lies one nucleotide off. CDR1 and CDR2 (MNHNS, SASEGT) derive from the germline V gene. From its cysteine to its phenylalanine, the CDR3 spans 13 amino acids. The CDR3 DNA has 39 bases and is translated from base 1. V and J are truncated by 5 bases and 1 base respectively, leaving an intervening sequence of 8 bases. This sample is part of a study of vaccination and CD4 T cells after COVID-19 (dated by TCRdb to 2022 to 2024). Regarding the research as a whole: SARS-CoV-2 positivity had been established in the convalescent patients by nasal swab PCR, and mild disease was recorded in several of these patients and severe disease in one. The convalescent cohort included six males and four females, with two Hispanic individuals, seven Caucasians, two Asians and one multiracial person. Participants received two doses of either the Pfizer-BioNTech BNT162b2 vaccine (n=8) or the Moderna mRNA-1273 vaccine (n=2). Post-COVID blood samples from convalescent patients were collected a median of around 100 days after diagnosis, with a range of roughly 30 to 161 days. Post-vaccine blood samples were taken a median of roughly 72 days after the second vaccine dose, with a range of roughly 13 to 250 days. The cultures were stimulated with overlapping spike peptide pools from SARS-CoV-2 and from the common cold coronaviruses HCoV-NL63, HCoV-OC43 and HCoV-229E. In control cultures, a CEFX viral epitope pool was used as positive control, an HIV-1 Nef peptide pool was used as negative control, or no peptide was added. The spike-specific CD4+ TCR repertoire was compared before and after mRNA vaccination in over nine COVID-19 convalescent patients and a few infection-naive healthy vaccine recipients. The paper as a whole reports these results and caveats: In convalescent patients, nearly all vaccine-specific clones (304 of 307) were found to be mono-reactive for SARS-CoV-2 spike rather than cross-reactive with common cold coronaviruses. An increase in the median number of SARS-CoV-2-reactive clonotypes from 20 to 25 after infection to about 39 after vaccination was observed, but the change was not found to be significant. Only a relatively small number of convalescent patients were included in the study, and early timepoints following natural infection were not analyzed. Among the post-vaccine SARS-CoV-2-reactive clones in convalescent patients, a median around 90% showed up only after vaccination, which suggests vaccine-specific priming.

Per the publication, the treatment or condition label means: roughly nine-day PBMC culture with coronavirus spike peptide pools or control peptides (ViraFEST assay). The ViraFEST assay, used in the study, expanded antigen-specific T cells with peptide pools and then identified the expanded clonotypes through TCR sequencing. The convalescent patients' positive SARS-CoV-2 PCR tests were from March to December 2020, which was before the Alpha, Beta and Delta variants emerged in the United States. PBMCs were cultured at roughly 1.9 million per well in IMDM supplemented with roughly 5% human AB serum and around 9.5 IU/ml IL-2, with roughly 9.5 ug/ml peptide pools added. Half of the culture medium was replaced with fresh IL-2-containing medium on days 3 and 7. CD4+ T cells were isolated after roughly eleven days of culture through negative selection using the EasySep CD4+ T cell isolation kit. Ficoll-Paque Plus gradient centrifugation was used to isolate PBMCs from whole blood, and the isolated PBMCs were then either used fresh or cryopreserved at -140C. Each culture condition was generally run in triplicate wells.

The library was produced with PCR. DNA from cultured CD4+ T cells was subjected to TCR sequencing with the Oncomine TCR Beta short-read assay at the Johns Hopkins FTIC core. The QIAamp micro DNA kit was used to extract genomic DNA from the cultured CD4+ T cells. The Oncomine TCR Beta libraries from cultured CD4+ T cells were pooled using unique dual indexes and then sequenced on an Illumina iSeq 100. Processing in the source paper ran as follows. Non-productive sequences were removed, and CDR3s that did not start with C, did not end with F or W, or were shorter than 7 amino acids were discarded. Antigen-specific clonotypes were identified with the MANAFEST web application by comparing peptide-stimulated wells with reference and other culture wells. To be called positive, a clone needed an FDR below 0.05, an odds ratio above 5, and a productive frequency above 0.1% in at least two of three replicate wells. A clonotype counted as cross-reactive if it showed significant expansion both in the SARS-CoV-2 spike wells and in at least one common cold coronavirus spike condition. Similarity between CDR3 sequences was evaluated in R version 3.6.1 using Levenshtein distances (stringdist) and unrooted phylogenetic trees (ape). Clones were called with MiXCR by TCRdb after fastp trimmed the public reads at Q25, and only in-frame beta chains were retained. Each CDR3 protein gets just one entry, which takes the most common genes and DNA from the rows behind it. TCRdb, not the authors, supplied the V and J calls. This sample holds 14,000 or so distinct CDR3 sequences; about 29% were observed only once. The ten top clones hold roughly 21% of the sample.

The origin of this receptor is a human donor with COVID-19. The sequencing sample was made of cultured CD4+ T cells from blood. The chain employs TRBV6-1 and TRBJ1-2; a weak D assignment points to TRBD1 (5 bases agree). The sequenced DNA: TGTGCCAGCAGTAGCGACAGTAACTATGGCTACACCTTC. Translated, it gives CASSSDSNYGYTF.